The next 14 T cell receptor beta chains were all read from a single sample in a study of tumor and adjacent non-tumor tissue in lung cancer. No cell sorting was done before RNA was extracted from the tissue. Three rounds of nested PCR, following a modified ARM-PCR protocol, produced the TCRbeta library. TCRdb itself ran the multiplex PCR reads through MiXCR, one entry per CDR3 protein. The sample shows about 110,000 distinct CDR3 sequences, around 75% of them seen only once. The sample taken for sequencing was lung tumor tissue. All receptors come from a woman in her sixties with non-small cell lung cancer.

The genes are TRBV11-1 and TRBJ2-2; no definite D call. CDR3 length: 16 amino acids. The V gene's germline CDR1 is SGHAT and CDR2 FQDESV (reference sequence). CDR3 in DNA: TGTGTCAACAACTTAGCCGTATACGCGAACACCGGGGAGCTGTTTTTT. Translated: CVNNLAVYANTGELFF.

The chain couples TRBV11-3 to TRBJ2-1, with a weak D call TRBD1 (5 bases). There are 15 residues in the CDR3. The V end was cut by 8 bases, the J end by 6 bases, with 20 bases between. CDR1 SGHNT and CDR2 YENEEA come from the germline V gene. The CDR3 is CASGQGGGQGNEQFF. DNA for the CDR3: TGTGCCAGCGGCCAGGGCGGTGGTCAAGGCAATGAGCAGTTCTTC.

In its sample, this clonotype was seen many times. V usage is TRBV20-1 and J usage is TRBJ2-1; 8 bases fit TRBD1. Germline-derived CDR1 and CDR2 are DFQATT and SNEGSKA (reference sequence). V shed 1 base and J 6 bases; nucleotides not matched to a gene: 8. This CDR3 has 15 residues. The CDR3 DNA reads TGCAGTGCTAGAGCTCAGGGGGCACCCCCCAATGAGCAGTTCTTC. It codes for CSARAQGAPPNEQFF.

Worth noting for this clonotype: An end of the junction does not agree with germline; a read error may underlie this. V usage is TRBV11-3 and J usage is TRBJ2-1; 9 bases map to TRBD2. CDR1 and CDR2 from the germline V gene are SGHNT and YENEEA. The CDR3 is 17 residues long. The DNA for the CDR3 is TGTGCCAGCAGCGTAGAGTTGACTAGCGGAGGCCACAATGAGCAGCTCTTC. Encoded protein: CASSVELTSGGHNEQLF.

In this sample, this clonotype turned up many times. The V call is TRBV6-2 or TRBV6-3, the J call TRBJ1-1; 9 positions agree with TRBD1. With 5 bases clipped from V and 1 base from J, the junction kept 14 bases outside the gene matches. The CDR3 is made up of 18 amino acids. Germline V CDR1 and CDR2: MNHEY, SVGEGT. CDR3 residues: CASSPSPPPGQGNTEAFF. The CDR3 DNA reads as TGTGCCAGCAGTCCCAGTCCACCCCCGGGACAGGGGAACACTGAAGCTTTCTTT.

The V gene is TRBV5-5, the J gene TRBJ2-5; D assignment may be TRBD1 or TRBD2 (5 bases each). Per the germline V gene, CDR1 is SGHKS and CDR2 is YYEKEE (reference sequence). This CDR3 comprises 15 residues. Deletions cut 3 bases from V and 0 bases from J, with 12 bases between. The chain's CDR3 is CASSWGYRNQETQYF. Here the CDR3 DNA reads TGTGCCAGCAGCTGGGGGTATAGGAACCAAGAGACCCAGTACTTC.

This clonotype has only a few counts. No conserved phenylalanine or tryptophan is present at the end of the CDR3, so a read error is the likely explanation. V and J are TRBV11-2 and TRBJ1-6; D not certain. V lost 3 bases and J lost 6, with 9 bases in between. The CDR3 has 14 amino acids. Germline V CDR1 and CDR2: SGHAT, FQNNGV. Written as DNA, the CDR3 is TGTGCCAGCAGCTTGGAGGCAAGTAATTCACCCCTCCACTCT. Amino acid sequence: CASSLEASNSPLHS.

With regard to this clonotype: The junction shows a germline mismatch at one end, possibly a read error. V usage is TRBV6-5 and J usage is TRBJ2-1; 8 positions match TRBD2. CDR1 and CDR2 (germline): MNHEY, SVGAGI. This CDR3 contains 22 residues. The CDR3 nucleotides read TGTGTCAGCAGCCTACGGACTATCGGGAGGGCGCGTTTATTAAGGCCCTACAATGAGCAGTTCTTC. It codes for CVSSLRTIGRARLLRPYNEQFF.

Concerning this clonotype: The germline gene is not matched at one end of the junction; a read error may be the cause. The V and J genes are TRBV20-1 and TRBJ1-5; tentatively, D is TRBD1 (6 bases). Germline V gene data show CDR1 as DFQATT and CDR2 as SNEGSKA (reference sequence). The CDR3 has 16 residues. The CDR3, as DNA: TGCAGTGCTAGAGACGGACAGAGAACGAGCGATCAACCCCAACATTTT. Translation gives CSARDGQRTSDQPQHF.

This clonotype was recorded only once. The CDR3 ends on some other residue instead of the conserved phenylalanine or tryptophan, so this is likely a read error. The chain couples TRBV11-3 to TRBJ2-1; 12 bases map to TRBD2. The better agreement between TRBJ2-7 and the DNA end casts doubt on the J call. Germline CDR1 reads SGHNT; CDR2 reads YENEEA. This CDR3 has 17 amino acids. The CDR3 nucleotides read TGTGCCAGCTGCTTAGAGTTGACTAGCGGGAGCCACGATGAGCAGTACTTA. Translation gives CASCLELTSGSHDEQYL.

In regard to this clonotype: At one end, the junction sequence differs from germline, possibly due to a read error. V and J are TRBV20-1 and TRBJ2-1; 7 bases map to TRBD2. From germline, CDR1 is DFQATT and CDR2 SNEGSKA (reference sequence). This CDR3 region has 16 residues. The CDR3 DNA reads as TGCAGTGCTAGATCAGTGACTAGCCAAATCTATAATGAGCAGTCCTTC. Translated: CSARSVTSQIYNEQSF.

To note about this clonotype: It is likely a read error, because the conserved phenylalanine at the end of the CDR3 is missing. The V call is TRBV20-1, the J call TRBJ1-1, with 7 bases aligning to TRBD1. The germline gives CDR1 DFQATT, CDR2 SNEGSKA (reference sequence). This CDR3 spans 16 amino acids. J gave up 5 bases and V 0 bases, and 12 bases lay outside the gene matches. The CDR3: CSAREATGSSGTEAFY. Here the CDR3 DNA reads TGCAGTGCTAGAGAGGCGACAGGGAGTTCTGGGACTGAAGCTTTCTAT.

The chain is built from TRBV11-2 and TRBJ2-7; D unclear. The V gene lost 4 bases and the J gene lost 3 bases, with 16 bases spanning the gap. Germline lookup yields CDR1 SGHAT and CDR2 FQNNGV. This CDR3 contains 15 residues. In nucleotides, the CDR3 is TGTGCCAGCAGCTACGGTACTAACGGGTGCTACGAGCAGTACTTC. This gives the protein CASSYGTNGCYEQYF.

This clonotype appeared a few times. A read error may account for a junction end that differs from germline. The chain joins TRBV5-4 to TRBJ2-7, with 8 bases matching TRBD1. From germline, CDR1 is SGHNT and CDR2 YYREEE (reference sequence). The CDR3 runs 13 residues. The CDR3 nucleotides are TGTGCCAACAGCCAGGGACAGGCCTACGAGCAGTACTTC. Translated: CANSQGQAYEQYF.